This TCR beta chain was observed in a study of cytomegalovirus exposure and HLA in healthy donors. The CDR3 is 14 residues long. V dropped 1 base and J dropped 1 base, with 8 bases sitting between them. Germline CDR1 SGHRS, CDR2 YFSETQ. As to this clone: The antigen is unknown.

Study-wide results and limits: The classifier was said to identify cytomegalovirus status with high specificity and sensitivity.

A multiplex PCR was run with 60 Vbeta primers and 13 Jbeta primers. Sequencing used immunoSEQ multiplex PCR; TCRdb keeps in-frame clones, though not all of them. The profile covers 95,000 to 150,000 clones, with around 86% appearing a single time and 2% to 2.5% taken by the ten largest. The TCR originated in a woman in her thirties or forties in good health and CMV-seronegative. The rearrangement links TRBV5-1 to TRBJ1-1; D is undetermined. The sample taken for sequencing was PBMCs. The CDR3 region has the DNA TGCGCCAGCAGCTTGAGACAATGGAACACTGAAGCTTTCTTT. Its translation: CASSLRQWNTEAFF.